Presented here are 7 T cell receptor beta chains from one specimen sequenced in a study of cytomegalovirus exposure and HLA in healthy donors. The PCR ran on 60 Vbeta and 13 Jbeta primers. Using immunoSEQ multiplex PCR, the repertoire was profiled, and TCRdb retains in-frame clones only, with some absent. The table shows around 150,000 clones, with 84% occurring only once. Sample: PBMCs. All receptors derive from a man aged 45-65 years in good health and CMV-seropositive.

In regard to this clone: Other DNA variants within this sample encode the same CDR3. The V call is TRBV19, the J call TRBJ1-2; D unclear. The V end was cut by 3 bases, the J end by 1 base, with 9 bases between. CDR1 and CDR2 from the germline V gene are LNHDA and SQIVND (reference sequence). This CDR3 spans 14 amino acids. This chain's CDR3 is CASSIDRGNYGYTF. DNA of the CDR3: TGTGCCAGTAGTATTGATCGGGGTAACTATGGCTACACCTTC.

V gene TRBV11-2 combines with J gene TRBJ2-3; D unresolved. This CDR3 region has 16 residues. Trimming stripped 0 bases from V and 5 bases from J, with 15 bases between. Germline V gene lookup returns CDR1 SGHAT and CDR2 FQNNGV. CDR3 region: CASSLEWNRDGDTQYF. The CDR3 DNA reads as TGTGCCAGCAGCTTAGAATGGAACAGAGATGGAGATACGCAGTATTTT.

The CDR3, as DNA: TGCGCCAGCAGCTTAAGTGCCAAAGGCTCGGGGACCCAGTACTTC. Translation gives CASSLSAKGSGTQYF. The chain has TRBV5-1 and TRBJ2-5, with D uncertain. The CDR3 contains 15 residues. Germline V lookup: CDR1 SGHRS, CDR2 YFSETQ. Trimming took 2 bases from V and 7 from J, leaving 18 bases between them. Based on the CDR3 plus reference TRBV5-1 and TRBJ2-5, the full variable domain is KAGVTQTPRYLIKTRGQQVTLSCSPISGHRSVSWYQQTPGQGLQFLFEYFSETQRNKGNFPGRFSGRQFSNSRSEMNVSTLELGDSALYLCASSLSAKGSGTQYFGPGTRLLVL.

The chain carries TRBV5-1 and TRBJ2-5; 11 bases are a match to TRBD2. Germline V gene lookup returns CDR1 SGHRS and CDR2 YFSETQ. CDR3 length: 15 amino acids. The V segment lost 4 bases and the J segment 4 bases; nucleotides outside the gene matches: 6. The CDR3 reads CASSALAGGAETQYF. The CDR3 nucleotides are TGCGCCAGCAGCGCGCTAGCGGGAGGAGCAGAGACCCAGTACTTC.

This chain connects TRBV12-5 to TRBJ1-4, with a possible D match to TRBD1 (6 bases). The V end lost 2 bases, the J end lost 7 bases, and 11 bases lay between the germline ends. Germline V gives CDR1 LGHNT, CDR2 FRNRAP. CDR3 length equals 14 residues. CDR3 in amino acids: CASGLSGQFEKLFF. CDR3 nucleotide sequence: TGTGCTAGTGGTTTGTCAGGACAGTTTGAAAAACTGTTTTTT.

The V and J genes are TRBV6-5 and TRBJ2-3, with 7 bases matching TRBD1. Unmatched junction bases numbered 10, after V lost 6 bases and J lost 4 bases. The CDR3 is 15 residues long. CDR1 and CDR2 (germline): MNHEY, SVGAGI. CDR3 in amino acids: CASRLSGQSADTQYF. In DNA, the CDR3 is TGTGCCAGCAGGCTCTCGGGACAGTCGGCAGATACGCAGTATTTT.

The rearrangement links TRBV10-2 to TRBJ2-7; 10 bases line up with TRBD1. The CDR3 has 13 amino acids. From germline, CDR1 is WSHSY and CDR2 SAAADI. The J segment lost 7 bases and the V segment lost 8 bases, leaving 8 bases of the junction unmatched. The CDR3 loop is CASGRQGAREQYV. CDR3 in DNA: TGCGCCAGCGGTAGACAGGGGGCGCGTGAGCAGTACGTC.